Included here is one TCR beta chain sequence, with context. Study processing details: Quantification of nucleated cells was approximated via reference gene primer amplification. Sequenced by immunoSEQ multiplex PCR; TCRdb stores in-frame clones only, minus some. Clone size and V and J calls were adopted from that table, with D and trimming inferred from the DNA. Of some 19,000 clones listed, 82% are singletons. These data come from a study of blood T cell repertoires in COVID-19. Study information: Some COVID-19 samples were acute and others convalescent; all came from the United States, Italy and Spain. PBMCs, B-cell-depleted T cells, or T cells were the source of the cDNA or gDNA that made up the material.

The CDR3 runs to 13 residues. Trimming stripped 7 bases from V and 7 bases from J, with 16 bases between. The receptor was derived from a human donor in a cohort sampled during active COVID-19. The chain combines TRBV12-3 or TRBV12-4 with TRBJ1-1; possible D gene TRBD1, 5 bases. What was sequenced was peripheral blood. As DNA, the CDR3 is TGTGCCAGCACCGCAGGGATAGCCCGTGAAGCTTTCTTT. This sequence encodes CASTAGIAREAFF.